A single sample is the source of the 19 T cell receptor beta chains below, sequenced in a study of cytomegalovirus exposure and HLA in healthy donors. With 60 Vbeta and 13 Jbeta primers, the PCR was carried out. Clones were sequenced by immunoSEQ multiplex PCR, and TCRdb holds only the in-frame ones, with some missing. The repertoire has around 160,000 clones, around three quarters of them found once; the top ten carry approximately 6.9%. The sample consisted of PBMCs. The receptors shown here come from a woman aged 40 to 50 in good health and CMV-seropositive.

This sequence joins TRBV6-5 and TRBJ2-2; D remains unclear. Germline assignment: CDR1 MNHEY and CDR2 SVGAGI. This CDR3 spans 14 amino acids. Trimming shortened V by 5 bases and J by 1 base, and 8 bases separated the two germline ends. The CDR3 DNA sequence: TGTGCCAGCAGTACGGGTCTGAACACCGGGGAGCTGTTTTTT. This gives the protein CASSTGLNTGELFF.

The rearrangement joins TRBV20-1 to TRBJ2-1; D remains ambiguous. The CDR3 totals 11 residues. From germline, CDR1 is DFQATT and CDR2 SNEGSKA (reference sequence). The ends were cut back, 1 base at V and 15 bases at J, with 13 bases in the middle. The CDR3 coding sequence is TGCAGTGCTAGAGCCGGCCAGGCCGGGTTCTTC. Protein: CSARAGQAGFF.

CDR3 region: CASSEYGNSGANVLTF. The CDR3 region has the DNA TGTGCCAGCAGTGAGTACGGGAACTCTGGGGCCAACGTCCTGACTTTC. The chain carries TRBV2 and TRBJ2-6, with D perhaps matching TRBD2 (5 bases). The germline CDR1 and CDR2 sequences are SNHLY and FYNNEI. V was clipped by 3 bases and J by 0 bases, with 9 bases between them. This CDR3 contains 16 residues. Full variable domain (outside the CDR3, taken from reference TRBV2 and TRBJ2-6): EPEVTQTPSHQVTQMGQEVILRCVPISNHLYFYWYRQILGQKVEFLVSFYNNEISEKSEIFDDQFSVERPDGSNFTLKIRSTKLEDSAMYFCASSEYGNSGANVLTFGAGSRLTVL.

The rearrangement joins TRBV7-3 to TRBJ2-2; 11 bases agree with TRBD2. This CDR3 has 16 amino acids. V shed 5 bases, J shed 1 base, and the junction held 3 bases outside the gene matches. Germline loops: CDR1 SGHTA, CDR2 FQGTGA. The CDR3 DNA is TGTGCCAGCAGCACTAGCGGGGGAGGGAACACCGGGGAGCTGTTTTTT. Amino acids: CASSTSGGGNTGELFF.

The V gene is TRBV20-1, the J gene TRBJ2-5; D gene unclear. CDR1 is DFQATT and CDR2 is SNEGSKA in the germline V gene (reference sequence). There are 11 residues in the CDR3. V lost 8 bases to trimming and J lost 4 bases, with 11 bases between them. The DNA of the CDR3 is TGCAGTCCTTTAGTCGGAGAGACCCAGTACTTC. It is translated as CSPLVGETQYF.

This chain links TRBV5-1 with TRBJ2-1; TRBD2 is a possible D gene (6 bases). The V and J ends lost 4 bases and 7 bases respectively, with 27 bases between them. CDR3 length equals 18 residues. CDR1 is SGHRS, CDR2 YFSETQ, per germline. The CDR3 sequence: CASSLAPFGVASVNEQFF. The CDR3, as DNA: TGCGCCAGCAGCCTGGCGCCTTTCGGGGTCGCTAGCGTGAATGAGCAGTTCTTC.

The rearrangement uses TRBV5-4 and TRBJ1-2, with a weak D call TRBD1 (6 bases). V was pared by 1 base and J by 3 bases, with 7 bases between. The V gene's germline CDR1 is SGHNT and CDR2 YYREEE (reference sequence). The CDR3 has 13 amino acids. For the CDR3, the DNA is TGTGCCAGCAGCTTGAAGGGGGACTATGGCTACACCTTC. Amino acids: CASSLKGDYGYTF.

The CDR3 DNA follows: TGTGCCAGCAGTTTTTTCGGGCAGGGCGGCTACACCTTC. Translated: CASSFFGQGGYTF. The rearrangement joins TRBV27 to TRBJ1-2; D possibly corresponds to TRBD1 (5 bases). Deletions cut 3 bases from V and 8 bases from J, with 13 bases between. CDR1 and CDR2 from the germline V gene are MNHEY and SMNVEV (reference sequence). The CDR3 is 13 residues long.

The V and J genes are TRBV19 and TRBJ2-3; D ambiguous. CDR3 size: 15 residues. Germline-derived CDR1 and CDR2 are LNHDA and SQIVND (reference sequence). Trimming left V 5 bases short and J 0 bases short, with 12 bases between. Here the CDR3 reads CASSSQDLSTDTQYF. The CDR3 nucleotides read TGTGCCAGTAGTTCGCAGGATCTAAGCACAGATACGCAGTATTTT. The full variable domain, in which reference TRBV19 and TRBJ2-3 provide the parts outside the CDR3, is DGGITQSPKYLFRKEGQNVTLSCEQNLNHDAMYWYRQDPGQGLRLIYYSQIVNDFQKGDIAEGYSVSREKKESFPLTVTSAQKNPTAFYLCASSSQDLSTDTQYFGPGTRLTVL.

J is TRBJ2-7 and V is TRBV10-3, with TRBD2 identical over 10 bases. From germline, CDR1 is ENHRY and CDR2 SYGVKD. The CDR3 contains 15 residues. V was clipped by 10 bases and J by 9 bases; unmatched bases: 18. This CDR3 reads CASLGGLAGASRQYF. In DNA, the CDR3 is TGTGCCAGCCTTGGGGGGCTAGCGGGGGCATCCAGGCAGTACTTC.

The rearrangement uses TRBV27 and TRBJ1-5, with D perhaps TRBD1 (6 bases). The V end lost 6 bases, the J end lost 3 bases, and 15 bases lay between the germline ends. In germline, CDR1 is MNHEY, CDR2 SMNVEV (reference sequence). The CDR3 spans 15 residues. The DNA for the CDR3 is TGTGCCAGCAGCAGGACGACAGGAGTCAATCAGCCCCAGCATTTT. Translating it yields CASSRTTGVNQPQHF.

The rearrangement joins TRBV27 to TRBJ2-7, with 7 bases fitting TRBD2. The germline V gene encodes CDR1 MNHEY and CDR2 SMNVEV (reference sequence). V lost 2 bases to trimming and J lost 4 bases; unmatched junction nucleotides: 8. The CDR3 spans 15 residues. The CDR3 protein is CASSLRIAGFYEQYF. CDR3 bases: TGTGCCAGCAGTTTACGAATAGCGGGTTTTTACGAGCAGTACTTC.

This clone was detected only a few times. This chain links TRBV6-5 with TRBJ1-6; D is ambiguous. Germline V gene sequence: CDR1 MNHEY, CDR2 SVGAGI. The germline V and J ends were trimmed by 3 bases and 13 bases, with 7 bases remaining between them. The CDR3 consists of 11 residues. The CDR3 sequence is CASSYNGPLHF. Here the CDR3 DNA reads TGTGCCAGCAGTTATAATGGCCCCCTCCACTTT.

The chain is built from TRBV5-1 and TRBJ2-7, with D maybe TRBD1 (5 bases). The germline gives CDR1 SGHRS, CDR2 YFSETQ. The CDR3 totals 15 residues. The ends were cut back, 0 bases at V and 2 bases at J, with 12 bases in the middle. Here the CDR3 DNA reads TGCGCCAGCAGCTTGGAAACAGGCTTAGCCTACGAGCAGTACTTC. Residues: CASSLETGLAYEQYF.

The table lists this clone with a few counts. The chain joins TRBV6-5 to TRBJ2-2; D ambiguous. Trimming shortened V by 2 bases and J by 4 bases, and 8 bases separated the two germline ends. Germline-derived CDR1 and CDR2 are MNHEY and SVGAGI. The CDR3 is 14 amino acids. Here the CDR3 reads CASSYPSVTGELFF. The DNA of the CDR3 is TGTGCCAGCAGTTACCCGTCGGTCACCGGGGAGCTGTTTTTT.

J is TRBJ1-1 and V is TRBV18; TRBD1 matches 9 bases. Losses at the gene ends were 6 bases for V and 4 bases for J; bases not matched to a gene: 12. Germline CDR1 KGHSH, CDR2 LQKENI. CDR3 length equals 16 residues. The CDR3 nucleotides are TGTGCCAGCTCCCAGTTTACAGGGGGCGACGGCACTGAAGCTTTCTTT. Translated: CASSQFTGGDGTEAFF.

V and J are TRBV19 and TRBJ2-7; 9 positions agree with TRBD1. Germline CDR1 LNHDA, CDR2 SQIVND (reference sequence). This CDR3 has 17 amino acids. V shed 5 bases and J 6 bases; nucleotides not matched to a gene: 17. The CDR3 spells CASSRGLGRTGVSEQYF. CDR3 sequence (DNA): TGTGCCAGTAGTCGTGGTCTCGGGCGGACAGGGGTTAGCGAGCAGTACTTC. Supplemented by reference TRBV19 and TRBJ2-7, the full variable domain reads DGGITQSPKYLFRKEGQNVTLSCEQNLNHDAMYWYRQDPGQGLRLIYYSQIVNDFQKGDIAEGYSVSREKKESFPLTVTSAQKNPTAFYLCASSRGLGRTGVSEQYFGPGTRLTVT.

This sequence joins TRBV10-3 and TRBJ1-6; D is perhaps TRBD1 (6 bases). CDR3 size: 15 residues. The germline V gene encodes CDR1 ENHRY and CDR2 SYGVKD. V was pared by 3 bases and J by 7 bases, with 13 bases between. CDR3 nucleotide sequence: TGTGCCATCAGTGAAATTGGTACAGGGAATTCACCCCTCCACTTT. Translated, it gives CAISEIGTGNSPLHF.

Only one count was recorded for this clone. The rearrangement links TRBV6-5 to TRBJ2-5; TRBD2 agrees at 7 bases. The DNA end favors TRBJ2-7, so the J call may be wrong. CDR3 length equals 16 residues. The germline CDR1 and CDR2 sequences are MNHEY and SVGAGI. The chain's CDR3 is CASSYSRRGGSYEQYF. The CDR3 region has the DNA TGTGCCAGCAGTTACTCGCGCCGGGGAGGGTCCTACGAGCAGTACTTC.